These 25 T cell receptor beta chains came from one sample sequenced in a study of T-cell reconstitution after alpha-beta-depleted transplantation in children. As it was prepared, the TCRbeta library received unique molecular identifiers. Via MiXCR, TCRdb re-called the PCR reads, giving one row per CDR3 protein. The sample lists 120,000 to 150,000 distinct CDR3 sequences; 7.5% to 9% were seen once. Material: PBMCs, mostly from graft donor cells, obtained 180 days after TCRalphabeta/CD19-depleted stem cell transplant. These receptors were obtained from a female patient between 2 and 15 years old who had a stem cell transplant for congenital amegakaryocytic thrombocytopenia, so the T cells may come from the graft donor.

This clonotype was seen a few times. The rearrangement links TRBV12-3 or TRBV12-4 to TRBJ1-5; a possible D gene is TRBD1 (6 bases). The CDR3 is made up of 15 amino acids. Trimming stripped 6 bases from V and 1 base from J, with 13 bases between. CDR3 nucleotides: TGTGCCAGCAGCCCCAGGGGAAGAAGCAATCAGCCCCAGCATTTT. This codes for CASSPRGRSNQPQHF.

This clonotype was seen repeatedly, ten times or more. The gene calls are TRBV5-1 and TRBJ2-2; D may be TRBD2 (6 bases). CDR1 SGHRS and CDR2 YFSETQ come from the germline V gene. Trimming stripped 0 bases from V and 4 bases from J, with 13 bases between. The CDR3 has 16 amino acids. The CDR3 is CASSLAIGGATGELFF. The CDR3 nucleotides read TGCGCCAGCAGCTTGGCCATCGGGGGTGCCACCGGGGAGCTGTTTTTT.

This clonotype was recorded a few times. The chain joins TRBV3-1 to TRBJ2-5; D ambiguous. CDR3 length: 14 amino acids. V lost 3 bases to trimming and J lost 0 bases, with 8 bases between them. Germline lookup yields CDR1 LGHDT and CDR2 YNNKEL (reference sequence). For the CDR3, the DNA is TGTGCCAGCAGCCAGTGGACGGACCAAGAGACCCAGTACTTC. Encoded protein: CASSQWTDQETQYF.

This clonotype was recorded many times. The chain joins TRBV7-9 to TRBJ2-3; the match to TRBD2 covers 10 bases. The CDR3 loop spans 13 amino acids. Germline V CDR1 and CDR2: SEHNR, FQNEAQ (reference sequence). V lost 5 bases and J lost 6; bases outside the gene matches: 2. The CDR3 sequence: CASSMTSGDTQYF. As DNA, the CDR3 is TGTGCCAGCAGCATGACTAGCGGGGATACGCAGTATTTT.

J is TRBJ1-3 and V is TRBV12-3 or TRBV12-4; no definite D call. The length of the CDR3 is 13 residues. V lost 7 bases, J lost 0 bases, and 7 bases lay in between. CDR3 bases: TGTGCCAGCACTAGGCCCTCTGGAAACACCATATATTTT. This translates into CASTRPSGNTIYF.

This clonotype ranks as medium-sized (0.01 to 0.1%). CDR3 protein: CASSLGQTDTQYF. Written as DNA, the CDR3 is TGTGCCAGCAGCCTCGGACAGACAGATACGCAGTATTTT. V gene TRBV3-1 combines with J gene TRBJ2-3; a weak D match, TRBD1 (6 bases). The CDR3 is 13 amino acids. Germline V gene lookup returns CDR1 LGHDT and CDR2 YNNKEL (reference sequence). V lost 4 bases, J lost 3 bases, and 8 bases lay in between.

This clonotype was counted between two and nine times. The rearrangement joins TRBV20-1 to TRBJ2-7; D is possibly TRBD1 (5 bases). Trimming stripped 0 bases from V and 4 bases from J, with 13 bases between. Germline V gene sequence: CDR1 DFQATT, CDR2 SNEGSKA (reference sequence). The CDR3 loop spans 14 amino acids. The CDR3 region has the DNA TGCAGTGCTAGAGATCTGACAGCAGTTTACGAGCAGTACTTC. Translating gives CSARDLTAVYEQYF.

This clonotype was picked up many times. The chain joins TRBV4-3 to TRBJ2-7, with 11 bases that match TRBD1. The CDR3 has 15 residues. CDR1 and CDR2 (germline): LGHNA, YSLEER. With V trimmed by 3 bases and J by 5 bases, 6 bases remained unmatched. The CDR3 DNA reads as TGCGCCAGCAGCCAGGGTTGGACAGGGGGCCACGAGCAGTACTTC. This encodes CASSQGWTGGHEQYF.

This clonotype was observed many times. J is TRBJ2-3 and V is TRBV5-6; TRBD2 aligns across 9 bases. V lost 5 bases, J lost 4 bases, and 8 bases stayed unmatched. This CDR3 has 15 amino acids. From germline, CDR1 is SGHDT and CDR2 YYEEEE. CDR3 sequence reads: CASSSGSGSPDTQYF. As DNA, the CDR3 is TGTGCCAGCAGTAGCGGGAGTGGATCGCCAGATACGCAGTATTTT.

This clonotype was counted many times. J is TRBJ2-1 and V is TRBV4-1; the D is unclear. The germline gives CDR1 MGHRA, CDR2 YSYEKL. The V end was cut by 1 base, the J end by 5 bases, with 6 bases between. The CDR3 covers 13 residues. CDR3 loop: CASSQGTNNEQFF. CDR3 bases: TGCGCCAGCAGCCAAGGAACTAACAATGAGCAGTTCTTC.

This clonotype was counted many times. The chain joins TRBV3-1 to TRBJ1-3; D is possibly TRBD1 (5 bases). Trimming removed 5 bases at V and 3 bases at J, with 14 bases between. Germline V CDR1 and CDR2: LGHDT, YNNKEL (reference sequence). The CDR3 has 15 amino acids. The CDR3 nucleotides are TGTGCCAGCAGCGAAAGTGGGGGAATTGGAAACACCATATATTTT. Amino acid sequence: CASSESGGIGNTIYF.

This clonotype showed up many times. This sequence joins TRBV28 and TRBJ1-1, with D unclear. Per the germline V gene, CDR1 is MDHEN and CDR2 is SYDVKM. This CDR3 contains 12 residues. Trimming pared 6 bases from V and 1 base from J, leaving 6 bases between. This CDR3 is CASRYRNTEAFF. In nucleotides, the CDR3 is TGTGCCAGCAGGTACAGGAACACTGAAGCTTTCTTT.

This clonotype was detected a few times. V gene TRBV30 combines with J gene TRBJ1-5, with D perhaps TRBD1 (5 bases). Germline V gives CDR1 GTSNPN, CDR2 SVGIG (reference sequence). This CDR3 contains 13 residues. The V end lost 5 bases, the J end lost 4 bases, and 12 bases lay between the germline ends. CDR3 nucleotide sequence: TGTGCCTGGGCCGGGACTTCTAATCAGCCCCAGCATTTT. Translating it yields CAWAGTSNQPQHF.

This clonotype was counted at least ten times. The chain is built from TRBV6-6 and TRBJ1-2; 8 bases match TRBD1. The V segment lost 5 bases and the J segment 10 bases; nucleotides outside the gene matches: 9. The CDR3 runs 13 residues. From germline, CDR1 is MNHNY and CDR2 SVGAGI (reference sequence). CDR3 bases: TGTGCCAGCAGTACCCCCGGGACAGGTTTCTACACCTTC. It is translated as CASSTPGTGFYTF.

The V call is TRBV20-1, the J call TRBJ2-1; D possibly matches TRBD1 or TRBD2 (5 bases each). Trimming left V 3 bases short and J 3 bases short, with 12 bases between. The CDR3 contains 14 residues. Per germline, CDR1 DFQATT and CDR2 SNEGSKA (reference sequence). This CDR3 is CSARDRGLYNEQFF. The CDR3, as DNA: TGCAGTGCTAGGGATCGGGGCCTCTACAATGAGCAGTTCTTC.

This clonotype came up many times. The CDR3: CSARDGAHYEQYF. In DNA, the CDR3 is TGCAGTGCTAGAGATGGGGCCCATTACGAGCAGTACTTC. The J gene is TRBJ2-7, the V gene TRBV20-1; TRBD1 might be the D (5 bases). Trimming pared 0 bases from V and 4 bases from J, leaving 10 bases between. Per germline, CDR1 DFQATT and CDR2 SNEGSKA (reference sequence). The CDR3 runs 13 residues.

Only one count was recorded for this clonotype. The rearrangement uses TRBV3-1 and TRBJ2-6, with TRBD1 matching over 7 bases. Germline loops: CDR1 LGHDT, CDR2 YNNKEL (reference sequence). The J segment lost 2 bases and the V segment lost 4 bases, leaving 2 bases of the junction unmatched. The CDR3 covers 15 residues. The CDR3 protein is CASSRDRTGANVLTF. Here the CDR3 DNA reads TGTGCCAGCAGCCGGGACAGAACTGGGGCCAACGTCCTGACTTTC.

This clonotype was recorded many times. This chain links TRBV20-1 with TRBJ2-3; the D is unclear. Trimming removed 8 bases from V and 2 bases from J, with 17 bases in between. The CDR3 covers 14 residues. Germline V lookup: CDR1 DFQATT, CDR2 SNEGSKA (reference sequence). CDR3 sequence: CSFSDPPFTDTQYF. CDR3 nucleotides: TGCAGTTTCTCAGACCCTCCTTTCACAGATACGCAGTATTTT.

This clonotype has ten or more counts. CDR3 region: CASSLPRLQNTEAFF. The CDR3 nucleotides read TGTGCCAGCAGTTTACCCCGACTGCAGAACACTGAAGCTTTCTTT. This chain uses TRBV28 with TRBJ1-1; D is unresolved. Trimming left V 2 bases short and J 1 base short, with 11 bases between. The germline V gene encodes CDR1 MDHEN and CDR2 SYDVKM. The CDR3 spans 15 residues.

In its sample, this clonotype was seen a few times. The V call is TRBV5-1, the J call TRBJ2-7, with TRBD1 identical over 7 bases. The germline V gene has CDR1 SGHRS and CDR2 YFSETQ. The CDR3 is 14 residues long. With V trimmed by 4 bases and J by 3 bases, 7 bases remained unmatched. The CDR3 loop reads CASSLRDSDYEQYF. The CDR3, as DNA: TGCGCCAGCAGCCTCCGGGACAGCGACTACGAGCAGTACTTC.

At least ten counts were recorded for this clonotype. V and J are TRBV29-1 and TRBJ2-7, with TRBD1 matching 7 bases. This CDR3 has 14 amino acids. Germline CDR1 reads SQVTM; CDR2 reads ANQGSEA. V lost 6 bases to trimming and J lost 0 bases; unmatched junction nucleotides: 8. CDR3 coding DNA: TGCAGCGTCGCAACAGGGGCCGGCTCCTACGAGCAGTACTTC. Translated: CSVATGAGSYEQYF.

This clonotype has a count of ten or more. J is TRBJ2-2 and V is TRBV5-6, with TRBD2 as a possible D gene (5 bases). Looked up from germline, CDR1 is SGHDT and CDR2 is YYEEEE. Trimming left V 6 bases short and J 5 bases short, with 14 bases between. The CDR3 runs 14 residues. Written as DNA, the CDR3 is TGTGCCAGCACCTCGCCGGGGTGGACCGGGGAGCTGTTTTTT. It specifies CASTSPGWTGELFF.

This clonotype was counted ten times or more. The gene calls are TRBV28 and TRBJ2-7, with D perhaps TRBD1 or TRBD2 (5 bases each). V lost 4 bases and J lost 2, with 12 bases in between. The length of the CDR3 is 14 residues. Germline-derived CDR1 and CDR2 are MDHEN and SYDVKM. In DNA, the CDR3 is TGTGCCAGCAGTTCCTCCAGGGACCCCTACGAGCAGTACTTC. Protein sequence: CASSSSRDPYEQYF.

At least ten counts were recorded for this clonotype. This sequence joins TRBV5-1 and TRBJ2-7; D not certain. Germline loops: CDR1 SGHRS, CDR2 YFSETQ. The V end lost 7 bases, the J end lost 0 bases, and 14 bases lay between the germline ends. The CDR3 consists of 14 residues. The CDR3 is CASQMGFTSYEQYF. The CDR3 nucleotides are TGCGCCAGCCAGATGGGGTTTACCTCCTACGAGCAGTACTTC.

The gene calls are TRBV5-4 and TRBJ2-7; the D is unclear. V lost 4 bases to trimming and J lost 3 bases, with 17 bases between them. Germline V gives CDR1 SGHNT, CDR2 YYREEE (reference sequence). The CDR3 contains 15 residues. The DNA for the CDR3 is TGTGCCAGCAGCCCAGGCAGTGGCAGGAACTACGAGCAGTACTTC. Its protein product is CASSPGSGRNYEQYF.